This T cell receptor beta chain was identified during a study of blood T cell repertoires in COVID-19. The wider study: The study drew acute and convalescent COVID-19 samples from the United States, Italy and Spain.

The CDR3 is made up of 8 amino acids, end residues included. From germline, CDR1 is WNHNN and CDR2 SYGVQD (reference sequence). Remarks on this clone: The CDR3 end shows no conserved phenylalanine or tryptophan, and so a read error is likely. No DNA is shown, since the ends of the CDR3 on it are uncertain; the CDR3 is the one TCRdb lists.

As processed by the authors: It was from reference gene primer amplification that nucleated cell counts were estimated. The method was immunoSEQ multiplex PCR; TCRdb's version includes in-frame clones alone and lacks a portion of them. That table gives V, J and clone size, and the DNA gave D and trimming. The sample includes 91,000 or so clones, about 93% of them seen just once. This receptor was identified in a woman between 50 and 59 years old in a cohort sampled during active COVID-19. The sequenced sample was peripheral blood. The chain carries TRBV10-1 and TRBJ1-5; no check of the table's D call, TRBD1, against the DNA was made. CDR3: CASSSRYQ.